The 24 T cell receptor beta chains listed next were all sequenced from one sample in a study of blood T cell repertoires in COVID-19. TCRdb's copy holds only in-frame clones and misses some; the assay was immunoSEQ multiplex PCR. The sample comprises roughly 250,000 clones, less than 85% of which are singletons, and 4% to 6% rests with the top ten. The specimen sequenced was peripheral blood. These TCRs come from a woman of 80 years or more with active or convalescent COVID-19.

The chain links TRBV7-6 to TRBJ1-3; 8 nucleotides agree with TRBD1. CDR3 length: 16 amino acids. Germline V CDR1 and CDR2: SGHVS, FNYEAQ. V lost 5 bases, J lost 0 bases, and 6 bases stayed unmatched. The CDR3 sequence is CASSPGDRYSGNTIYF. CDR3 bases: TGTGCCAGCAGCCCCGGGGACAGGTACTCTGGAAACACCATATATTTT.

The V call is TRBV6-1, the J call TRBJ2-7; 7 positions match TRBD1. The V and J ends lost 3 bases and 0 bases, in that order; junction bases with no gene match: 8. The CDR3 loop spans 16 amino acids. From germline, CDR1 is MNHNS and CDR2 SASEGT. CDR3 protein: CASSDPTGLVSYEQYF. CDR3 bases: TGTGCCAGCAGTGACCCGACAGGGCTGGTCTCCTACGAGCAGTACTTC.

The V gene is TRBV18, the J gene TRBJ2-3, with a weak D call TRBD2 (6 bases). V was trimmed by 6 bases and J by 6 bases, leaving 13 bases between them. CDR3 length: 13 amino acids. Germline lookup yields CDR1 KGHSH and CDR2 LQKENI. CDR3 region: CASSDSGVDTQYF. The CDR3 bases are TGTGCCAGCTCGGATTCGGGGGTGGATACGCAGTATTTT.

The rearrangement links TRBV5-1 to TRBJ2-3; 10 nucleotides align to TRBD2. This CDR3 is 17 amino acids long. Trimming cost V 4 bases and J 2 bases; bases outside gene matches: 10. Germline V gene sequence: CDR1 SGHRS, CDR2 YFSETQ. CDR3 coding DNA: TGCGCCAGCAGCCGCCAGATAGCGGGGGGTATCACAGATACGCAGTATTTT. Protein sequence: CASSRQIAGGITDTQYF.

V usage is TRBV27 and J usage is TRBJ2-3; TRBD2 matches at 8 bases. V dropped 6 bases and J dropped 0; count of bases not matched to a gene: 5. The CDR3 has 15 residues. CDR1 is MNHEY and CDR2 is SMNVEV in the germline V gene (reference sequence). CDR3 protein: CASSRTSGSTDTQYF. In nucleotides, the CDR3 is TGTGCCAGCAGCAGAACTAGCGGCAGCACAGATACGCAGTATTTT.

V and J are TRBV7-8 and TRBJ1-3; D possibly corresponds to TRBD1 (5 bases). Germline CDR1 and CDR2: SGHVS and FQNEAQ. This CDR3 is built from 15 residues. With 5 bases removed from V and 1 base from J, the gap between germline ends came to 12 bases. CDR3 sequence: CASSPVGGSGNTIYF. CDR3 sequence (DNA): TGTGCCAGCAGCCCGGTGGGGGGTTCTGGAAACACCATATATTTT.

The J gene is TRBJ1-2, the V gene TRBV3-1 (or the pseudogene TRBV3-2); 8 bases align to TRBD1. CDR1 and CDR2 (germline): LGHDT, YNNKEL (reference sequence). The CDR3 is 14 amino acids. V dropped 4 bases and J dropped 4; count of bases not matched to a gene: 5. The CDR3 spells CASSRPGTGYGYTF. The DNA for the CDR3 is TGTGCCAGCAGCCGTCCCGGGACAGGCTATGGCTACACCTTC.

Turning to this clone: Different DNA sequences within this sample yield the same CDR3. The genes are TRBV3-1 (or the pseudogene TRBV3-2) and TRBJ1-2; D possibly corresponds to TRBD1 (5 bases). Per germline, CDR1 LGHDT and CDR2 YNNKEL (reference sequence). The CDR3 is 14 amino acids. V was cut by 0 bases and J by 5 bases, with 10 bases left in between. CDR3 DNA: TGTGCCAGCAGCCAAGATCAGGGTGGGTATGGCTACACCTTC. Protein product: CASSQDQGGYGYTF.

This chain uses TRBV6-5 with TRBJ1-1; 9 positions match TRBD1. This CDR3 contains 15 residues. Trimming at V came to 3 bases and at J to 4 bases, leaving 6 bases not matched to a gene. Germline CDR1 and CDR2: MNHEY and SVGAGI. The CDR3 DNA sequence: TGTGCCAGCAGTTATACAGGGGGCTCTTCCACTGAAGCTTTCTTT. Encoded protein: CASSYTGGSSTEAFF.

The count of this clone is one. This sequence joins TRBV18 and TRBJ1-4; D is possibly TRBD1 (6 bases). There are 15 residues in the CDR3. Per germline, CDR1 KGHSH and CDR2 LQKENI. V gave up 4 bases and J gave up 4 bases, with 13 bases separating them. Written as DNA, the CDR3 is TGTGCCAGCTCACTGAGTGGGGGCGTTAATGAAAAACTGTTTTTT. Translated, it gives CASSLSGGVNEKLFF.

This chain joins TRBV30 and TRBJ2-5; 12 nucleotides align to TRBD2. This CDR3 has 15 amino acids. Trimming at V came to 1 base and at J to 5 bases, leaving 5 bases not matched to a gene. Germline CDR1 reads GTSNPN; CDR2 reads SVGIG (reference sequence). The CDR3 loop is CAWSATSGSMETQYF. CDR3 coding DNA: TGTGCCTGGAGTGCGACTAGCGGGAGTATGGAGACCCAGTACTTC.

The rearrangement joins TRBV23-1 to TRBJ1-4, with TRBD1 identical over 8 bases. TRBV23-1 is given ORF status, its function remaining uncertain. The CDR3 is 13 residues long. Unmatched junction bases numbered 9, after V lost 11 bases and J lost 7 bases. The CDR3 here is CAGRTGLGEKLFF. CDR3 coding DNA: TGCGCCGGTCGGACAGGGTTAGGTGAAAAACTGTTTTTT.

A few counts support this clone. The V and J genes are TRBV7-2 and TRBJ2-1, with TRBD1 matching 7 bases. CDR3 length: 15 amino acids. The trim removed 3 bases at V and 7 bases at J, leaving 9 bases unmatched. Germline V gene data show CDR1 as SGHTA and CDR2 as FQGNSA. The CDR3 region is CASSFAVTGKNEQFF. The DNA for the CDR3 is TGTGCCAGCAGCTTTGCGGTGACAGGGAAGAATGAGCAGTTCTTC.

The J gene is TRBJ2-7, the V gene TRBV28; 8 nucleotides align to TRBD1. Germline loops: CDR1 MDHEN, CDR2 SYDVKM. The CDR3 runs 8 residues. The CDR3 loop is CTGGEQYF. The CDR3 DNA reads as TGTACAGGGGGCGAGCAGTACTTC.

The genes are TRBV19 and TRBJ1-5; the D gene is possibly TRBD1 (6 bases). V dropped 7 bases and J dropped 3 bases, with 7 bases sitting between them. The CDR3 runs 12 residues. Germline lookup yields CDR1 LNHDA and CDR2 SQIVND (reference sequence). The CDR3 nucleotides are TGTGCCAGTAACAGGGACAATCAGCCCCAGCATTTT. Translation gives CASNRDNQPQHF.

V gene TRBV28 combines with J gene TRBJ2-1, with 13 bases aligning to TRBD2. In germline, CDR1 is MDHEN, CDR2 SYDVKM. The CDR3 loop spans 15 amino acids. V was pared by 6 bases and J by 7 bases, with 6 bases of the junction left unmatched. The CDR3 protein is CASSPGLAGHNEQFF. CDR3 nucleotides: TGTGCCAGCAGCCCGGGACTAGCGGGGCATAATGAGCAGTTCTTC.

The rearrangement joins TRBV3-1 (or the pseudogene TRBV3-2) to TRBJ2-7; 7 nucleotides match TRBD2. The CDR3 length is 15 residues. From germline, CDR1 is LGHDT and CDR2 YNNKEL (reference sequence). V lost 4 bases and J lost 2; bases outside the gene matches: 8. Written as DNA, the CDR3 is TGTGCCAGCAGCCCTCAGGCTAGCGGACCCTACGAGCAGTACTTC. It translates to CASSPQASGPYEQYF.

The gene calls are TRBV19 and TRBJ1-2; weak D call: TRBD1 (6 bases). Germline CDR1 and CDR2: LNHDA and SQIVND (reference sequence). V was trimmed by 7 bases and J by 9 bases, leaving 18 bases between them. The CDR3 has 13 residues. DNA of the CDR3: TGTGCCAGTACCCCAAGGGGGGGAGGAAGCTACACCTTC. It encodes CASTPRGGGSYTF.

The chain is built from TRBV5-1 and TRBJ1-6; maybe TRBD1 (6 bases). The CDR3 has 17 amino acids. Trimming removed 0 bases from V and 8 bases from J, with 18 bases in between. Germline CDR1 SGHRS, CDR2 YFSETQ. The DNA of the CDR3 is TGCGCCAGCAGCTTGGCGGGACAAACCCCCGTTTATTCACCCCTCCACTTT. This encodes CASSLAGQTPVYSPLHF.

Only a few counts were recorded for this clone. The chain is built from TRBV30 and TRBJ1-2; 7 bases line up with TRBD1. Germline V gene data show CDR1 as GTSNPN and CDR2 as SVGIG (reference sequence). The J segment lost 7 bases and the V segment lost 5 bases, leaving 7 bases of the junction unmatched. The CDR3 contains 12 residues. The CDR3 reads CAWRGTVLGYTF. As DNA, the CDR3 is TGTGCCTGGCGAGGGACAGTTCTTGGCTACACCTTC.

This chain links TRBV5-1 with TRBJ2-5; D might be TRBD1 (6 bases). Trimming left V 0 bases short and J 6 bases short, with 12 bases between. Germline values: CDR1 SGHRS, CDR2 YFSETQ. This CDR3 spans 14 amino acids. The chain's CDR3 is CASSLGQVGKTQYF. The CDR3 coding sequence is TGCGCCAGCAGCTTGGGACAGGTGGGGAAGACCCAGTACTTC. The complete variable domain, with remaining parts taken from reference TRBV5-1 and TRBJ2-5, reads KAGVTQTPRYLIKTRGQQVTLSCSPISGHRSVSWYQQTPGQGLQFLFEYFSETQRNKGNFPGRFSGRQFSNSRSEMNVSTLELGDSALYLCASSLGQVGKTQYFGPGTRLLVL.

The V and J genes are TRBV3-1 (or the pseudogene TRBV3-2) and TRBJ1-5; D is undetermined. With 0 bases removed from V and 7 bases from J, the gap between germline ends came to 13 bases. This CDR3 is built from 15 residues. Looked up from germline, CDR1 is LGHDT and CDR2 is YNNKEL (reference sequence). CDR3 residues: CASSQDGHTRQPQHF. CDR3 sequence (DNA): TGTGCCAGCAGCCAAGATGGCCACACCCGACAGCCCCAGCATTTT.

The rearrangement uses TRBV7-9 and TRBJ1-1; 8 nucleotides match TRBD1. There are 13 residues in the CDR3. J was trimmed by 9 bases and V by 5 bases; bases with no gene match: 8. The germline V gene encodes CDR1 SEHNR and CDR2 FQNEAQ (reference sequence). The CDR3: CASSQDRGGKAFF. The CDR3 nucleotides are TGTGCCAGCAGCCAAGACAGGGGTGGAAAAGCTTTCTTT.

As to this clone: Germline is not matched at one junction end, which may reflect a read error. The genes are TRBV2 and TRBJ2-3; TRBD2 matches 8 bases. The CDR3 runs to 12 residues. Germline CDR1 SNHLY, CDR2 FYNNEI. CDR3 sequence (DNA): TGTGCCAGCAGTGAAACAGCGGGGGCCTTTATTTTT. It codes for CASSETAGAFIF.